The rows below give T cell receptor beta chains drawn from one sample of a study of shared clonotypes between healthy human individuals. Measured with immunoSEQ multiplex PCR; TCRdb has only the in-frame clones, and not every one. The sample lists over 2 million clones, roughly 96% occurring once. The sequenced sample consisted of naive CD4+ T cells sorted from blood. The receptors were gathered from a young man in good health. Both conserved end residues are part of each CDR3. A D gene is named only where the DNA matches it firmly. Clone size, where shown, is once, few, many, or a class for clones that have expanded.

V gene: TRBV7-2; clone size: NA; D gene: NA; J gene: TRBJ2-5; CDR3 protein: CASSLMVSVVGETQYF; CDR3 DNA: TGTGCCAGCAGCTTAATGGTATCGGTGGTAGGAGAGACCCAGTACTTC
V gene: TRBV29-1; clone size: NA; D gene: NA; J gene: TRBJ1-1; CDR3 protein: CSVVRVGTEAFF; CDR3 DNA: TGCAGCGTTGTTAGGGTCGGCACTGAAGCTTTCTTT
V gene: TRBV10-3; clone size: NA; D gene: TRBD2; J gene: TRBJ2-5; CDR3 protein: CAISSGVETQYF; CDR3 DNA: TGTGCCATAAGTAGCGGGGTGGAGACCCAGTACTTC
V gene: TRBV18; clone size: once; D gene: NA; J gene: TRBJ2-5; CDR3 protein: CASSPGRQETQYF; CDR3 DNA: TGTGCCAGCTCACCTGGACGGCAAGAGACCCAGTACTTC
V gene: TRBV29-1; clone size: NA; D gene: NA; J gene: TRBJ1-2; CDR3 protein: CSVVLGYYGYTF; CDR3 DNA: TGCAGCGTTGTATTAGGGTACTATGGCTACACCTTC
V gene: TRBV19; clone size: NA; D gene: NA; J gene: TRBJ1-5; CDR3 protein: CASSEGTPGNQPQHF; CDR3 DNA: TGTGCCAGTAGTGAGGGGACCCCGGGCAATCAGCCCCAGCATTTT
V gene: TRBV9; clone size: NA; D gene: TRBD1; J gene: TRBJ2-4; CDR3 protein: CARLSSQGALNIQYF; CDR3 DNA: TGTGCCAGATTAAGTTCTCAGGGGGCACTAAACATTCAGTACTTC
V gene: TRBV6-5; clone size: NA; D gene: NA; J gene: TRBJ2-7; CDR3 protein: CASSPPGPAMGEQYF; CDR3 DNA: TGTGCCAGCAGTCCGCCGGGACCCGCGATGGGGGAGCAGTACTTC
V gene: TRBV5-4; clone size: NA; D gene: NA; J gene: TRBJ2-7; CDR3 protein: CASSLAGVGEQYF; CDR3 DNA: TGTGCCAGCAGCTTAGCCGGGGTCGGCGAGCAGTACTTC
V gene: TRBV29-1; clone size: NA; D gene: NA; J gene: TRBJ2-2; CDR3 protein: CSVSPGANTGELFF; CDR3 DNA: TGCAGCGTTTCTCCAGGGGCGAACACCGGGGAGCTGTTTTTT
V gene: TRBV15; clone size: NA; D gene: NA; J gene: TRBJ2-2; CDR3 protein: CATSMGGANTGELFF; CDR3 DNA: TGTGCCACCAGCATGGGCGGGGCGAACACCGGGGAGCTGTTTTTT
V gene: TRBV5-1; clone size: NA; D gene: NA; J gene: TRBJ1-1; CDR3 protein: CASSPRPRDGNTEAFF; CDR3 DNA: TGCGCCAGCAGCCCCCGTCCCCGGGACGGGAACACTGAAGCTTTCTTT
V gene: TRBV30; clone size: NA; D gene: TRBD2; J gene: TRBJ2-1; CDR3 protein: CAWSSGLAGGLEQFF; CDR3 DNA: TGTGCCTGGAGTTCCGGACTAGCGGGAGGGCTTGAGCAGTTCTTC
V gene: TRBV7-9; clone size: NA; D gene: NA; J gene: TRBJ1-2; CDR3 protein: CASSVDKSNYGYTF; CDR3 DNA: TGTGCCAGCAGCGTAGATAAATCTAACTATGGCTACACCTTC
V gene: TRBV19; clone size: NA; D gene: NA; J gene: TRBJ2-2; CDR3 protein: CASSRLAAGELFF; CDR3 DNA: TGTGCCAGTAGCAGGTTGGCGGCCGGGGAGCTGTTTTTT
V gene: TRBV10-2; clone size: NA; D gene: NA; J gene: TRBJ1-2; CDR3 protein: CASTAGSGGYTF; CDR3 DNA: TGCGCCAGCACAGCAGGGAGCGGCGGCTACACCTTC
V gene: TRBV5-4; clone size: NA; D gene: TRBD1; J gene: TRBJ1-4; CDR3 protein: CASSADRGRGEKLFF; CDR3 DNA: TGTGCCAGCAGCGCCGACAGGGGACGAGGTGAAAAACTGTTTTTT
V gene: TRBV10-3; clone size: NA; D gene: NA; J gene: TRBJ2-5; CDR3 protein: CAISGVGTQYF; CDR3 DNA: TGTGCCATCAGTGGCGTCGGAACCCAGTACTTC
V gene: TRBV18; clone size: NA; D gene: NA; J gene: TRBJ2-1; CDR3 protein: CASSQTGISVKDEQFF; CDR3 DNA: TGTGCCAGCTCACAGACCGGGATATCAGTTAAAGATGAGCAGTTCTTC
V gene: TRBV11-2; clone size: NA; D gene: NA; J gene: TRBJ2-2; CDR3 protein: CASSFSLAAGSTGELFF; CDR3 DNA: TGTGCCAGCAGCTTTTCTCTAGCCGCAGGGAGCACCGGGGAGCTGTTTTTT
V gene: TRBV5-1; clone size: NA; D gene: TRBD2; J gene: TRBJ2-3; CDR3 protein: CASSLADSVTDTQYF; CDR3 DNA: TGCGCCAGCAGCCTAGCGGACTCCGTCACAGATACGCAGTATTTT
V gene: TRBV19; clone size: NA; D gene: NA; J gene: TRBJ1-3; CDR3 protein: CASSSGGLGGNTIYF; CDR3 DNA: TGTGCCAGTAGTTCTGGGGGCCTGGGAGGAAACACCATATATTTT
V gene: TRBV7-2; clone size: NA; D gene: NA; J gene: TRBJ2-7; CDR3 protein: CASSSMSVPSYEQYF; CDR3 DNA: TGTGCCAGCAGTTCTATGAGCGTCCCCTCCTACGAGCAGTACTTC
V gene: TRBV10-3; clone size: few; D gene: TRBD1; J gene: TRBJ1-6; CDR3 protein: CAISGDRDNSPLHF; CDR3 DNA: TGTGCCATCAGTGGGGACAGGGATAATTCACCCCTCCACTTT